This T cell receptor beta chain was documented in a study of cytomegalovirus exposure and HLA in healthy donors. Donors were ostensibly healthy at sampling, although undocumented immune exposures were probable. The CDR3 has 12 amino acids. CDR1 is MDHEN, CDR2 SYDVKM, per germline. The junction had 2 bases not matched to a gene; V was cut back by 6 bases and J by 5 bases. The study ran its PCR with 60 Vbeta and 13 Jbeta primers. Using immunoSEQ multiplex PCR, the repertoire was profiled, and TCRdb retains in-frame clones only, with some absent. The sample has around 36,000 clones; 81% are singletons. The chain has TRBV28 and TRBJ1-2; 8 bases fit TRBD1. The receptor was isolated from a woman aged 40-49 years in good health and CMV-seronegative. Sequencing was carried out using PBMCs. CDR3 region: CASSTGGYGYTF. DNA of the CDR3: TGTGCCAGCAGCACAGGGGGTTATGGCTACACCTTC.